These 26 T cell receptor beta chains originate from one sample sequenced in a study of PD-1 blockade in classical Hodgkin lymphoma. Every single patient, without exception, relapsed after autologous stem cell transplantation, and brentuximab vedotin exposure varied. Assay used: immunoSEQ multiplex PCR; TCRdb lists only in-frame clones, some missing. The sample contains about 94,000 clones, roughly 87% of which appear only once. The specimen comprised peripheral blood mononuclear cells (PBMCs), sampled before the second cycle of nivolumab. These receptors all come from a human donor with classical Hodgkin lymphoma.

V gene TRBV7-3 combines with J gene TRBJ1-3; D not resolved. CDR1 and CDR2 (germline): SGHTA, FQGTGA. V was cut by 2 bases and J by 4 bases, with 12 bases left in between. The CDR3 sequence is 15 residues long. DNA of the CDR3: TGTGCCAGCAGCTTAGGGGTTCCCCCAGGAAACACCATATATTTT. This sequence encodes CASSLGVPPGNTIYF.

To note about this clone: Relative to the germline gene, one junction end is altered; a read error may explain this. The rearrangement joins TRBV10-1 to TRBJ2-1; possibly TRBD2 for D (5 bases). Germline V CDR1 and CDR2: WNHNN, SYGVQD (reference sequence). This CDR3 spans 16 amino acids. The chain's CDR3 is CASSGGIWGSYNEQFF. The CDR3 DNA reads TGCGCCAGTAGTGGAGGCATCTGGGGCTCCTACAATGAGCAGTTCTTC.

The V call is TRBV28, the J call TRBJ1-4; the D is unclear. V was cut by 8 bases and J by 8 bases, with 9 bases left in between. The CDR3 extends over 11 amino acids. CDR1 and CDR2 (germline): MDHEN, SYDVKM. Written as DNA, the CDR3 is TGTGCCAGCTATTACCGAGAAAAACTGTTTTTT. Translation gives CASYYREKLFF.

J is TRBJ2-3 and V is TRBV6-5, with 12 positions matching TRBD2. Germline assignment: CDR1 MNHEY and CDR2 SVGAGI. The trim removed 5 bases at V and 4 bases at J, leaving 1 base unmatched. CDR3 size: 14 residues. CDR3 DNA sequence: TGTGCCAGCAGTAGACTAGCGGGAGCAGATACGCAGTATTTT. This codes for CASSRLAGADTQYF.

This CDR3 is CASSAGTRSEAFF. In DNA, the CDR3 is TGTGCCAGCAGCGCCGGGACTCGATCCGAAGCTTTCTTT. The chain carries TRBV9 and TRBJ1-1; D may be TRBD1 (5 bases). Per germline, CDR1 SGDLS and CDR2 YYNGEE. V was cut by 3 bases and J by 8 bases, with 14 bases left in between. The CDR3 is 13 amino acids.

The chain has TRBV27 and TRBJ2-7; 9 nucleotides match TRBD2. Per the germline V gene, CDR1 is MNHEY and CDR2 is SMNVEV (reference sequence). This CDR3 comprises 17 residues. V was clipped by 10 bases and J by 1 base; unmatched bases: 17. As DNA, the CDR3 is TGTGCCACCGGGAGGGCTAGCGGGACCGCGACGTCCTACGAGCAGTACTTC. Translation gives CATGRASGTATSYEQYF.

The CDR3 loop reads CASSPLRGPTYEQYF. The CDR3, as DNA: TGCGCCAGCAGCCCCCTCCGGGGTCCTACCTACGAGCAGTACTTC. The V and J genes are TRBV5-1 and TRBJ2-7, with a tentative D call TRBD2 (5 bases). V lost 4 bases to trimming and J lost 2 bases, with 16 bases between them. Germline CDR1 and CDR2: SGHRS and YFSETQ. The CDR3 extends over 15 amino acids.

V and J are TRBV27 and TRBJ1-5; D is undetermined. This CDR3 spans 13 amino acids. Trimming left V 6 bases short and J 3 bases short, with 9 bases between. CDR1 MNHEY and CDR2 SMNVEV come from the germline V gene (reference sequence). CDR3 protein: CASRRQANQPQHF. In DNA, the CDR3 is TGTGCCAGCAGAAGACAAGCCAATCAGCCCCAGCATTTT.

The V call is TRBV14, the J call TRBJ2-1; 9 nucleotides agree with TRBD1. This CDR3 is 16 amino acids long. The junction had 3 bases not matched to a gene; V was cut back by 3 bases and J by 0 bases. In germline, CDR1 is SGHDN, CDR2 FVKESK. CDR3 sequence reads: CASSQPGQGSYNEQFF. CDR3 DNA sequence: TGTGCCAGCAGCCAGCCGGGACAGGGCTCCTACAATGAGCAGTTCTTC.

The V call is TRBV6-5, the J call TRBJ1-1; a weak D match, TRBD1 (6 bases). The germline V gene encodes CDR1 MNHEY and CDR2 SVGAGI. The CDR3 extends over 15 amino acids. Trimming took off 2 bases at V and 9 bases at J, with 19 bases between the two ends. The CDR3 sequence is CASSYQTGKGGKAFF. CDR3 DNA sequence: TGTGCCAGCAGTTACCAAACAGGGAAGGGGGGGAAAGCTTTCTTT.

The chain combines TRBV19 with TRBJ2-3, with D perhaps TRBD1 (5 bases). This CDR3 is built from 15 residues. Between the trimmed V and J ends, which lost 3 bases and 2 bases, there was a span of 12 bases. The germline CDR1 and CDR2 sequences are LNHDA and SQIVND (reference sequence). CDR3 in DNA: TGTGCCAGTAGTATGGGGCTAGATCCCACAGATACGCAGTATTTT. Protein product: CASSMGLDPTDTQYF. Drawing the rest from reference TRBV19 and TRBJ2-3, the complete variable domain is DGGITQSPKYLFRKEGQNVTLSCEQNLNHDAMYWYRQDPGQGLRLIYYSQIVNDFQKGDIAEGYSVSREKKESFPLTVTSAQKNPTAFYLCASSMGLDPTDTQYFGPGTRLTVL.

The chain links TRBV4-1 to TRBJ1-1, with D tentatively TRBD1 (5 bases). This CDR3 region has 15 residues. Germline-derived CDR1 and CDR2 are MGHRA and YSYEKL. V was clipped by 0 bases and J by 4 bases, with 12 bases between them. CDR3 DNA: TGCGCCAGCAGCCAAGAGAGGGGTTCGGGCACTGAAGCTTTCTTT. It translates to CASSQERGSGTEAFF.

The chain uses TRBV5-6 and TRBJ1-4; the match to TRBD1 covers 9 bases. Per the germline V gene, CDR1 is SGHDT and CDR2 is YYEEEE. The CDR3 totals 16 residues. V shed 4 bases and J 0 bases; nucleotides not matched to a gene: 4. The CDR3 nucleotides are TGTGCCAGCAGCCCGGACAGGGGTTCAACTAATGAAAAACTGTTTTTT. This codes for CASSPDRGSTNEKLFF.

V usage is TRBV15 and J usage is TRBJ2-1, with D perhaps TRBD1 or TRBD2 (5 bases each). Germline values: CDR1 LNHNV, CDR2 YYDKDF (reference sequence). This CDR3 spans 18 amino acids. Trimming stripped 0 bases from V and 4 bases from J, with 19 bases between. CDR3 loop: CATSRDSDDGALYNEQFF. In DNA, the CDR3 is TGTGCCACCAGCAGAGATTCCGATGACGGGGCCCTATACAATGAGCAGTTCTTC.

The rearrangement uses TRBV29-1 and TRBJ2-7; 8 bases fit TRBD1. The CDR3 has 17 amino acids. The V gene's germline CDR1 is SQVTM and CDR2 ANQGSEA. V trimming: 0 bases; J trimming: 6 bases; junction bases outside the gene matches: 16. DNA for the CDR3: TGCAGCGTTGAAGATCATTGGCAGGGGGCTAAAGGGAGCGAGCAGTACTTC. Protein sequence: CSVEDHWQGAKGSEQYF.

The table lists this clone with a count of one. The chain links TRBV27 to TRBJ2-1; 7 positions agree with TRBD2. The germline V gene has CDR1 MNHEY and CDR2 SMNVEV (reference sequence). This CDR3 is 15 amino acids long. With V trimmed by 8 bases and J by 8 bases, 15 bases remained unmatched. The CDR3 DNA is TGTGCCAGCCGTCCTCTCCTAGCGGCCGGAGATGAGCAGTTCTTC. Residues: CASRPLLAAGDEQFF.

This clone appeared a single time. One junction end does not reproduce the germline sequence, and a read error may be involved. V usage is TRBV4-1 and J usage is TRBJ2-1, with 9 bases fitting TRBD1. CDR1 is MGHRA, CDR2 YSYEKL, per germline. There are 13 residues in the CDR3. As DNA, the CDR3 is TGCGCCAGCAGCCAAGATATGTGGGACAGGGCCATCTTC. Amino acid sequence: CASSQDMWDRAIF.

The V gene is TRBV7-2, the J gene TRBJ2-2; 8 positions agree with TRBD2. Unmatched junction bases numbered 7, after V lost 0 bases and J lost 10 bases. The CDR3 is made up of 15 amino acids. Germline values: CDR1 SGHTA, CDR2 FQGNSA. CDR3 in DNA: TGTGCCAGCAGCTTAGCTCGCCTAGCGGGTGTGGAGCTGTTTTTT. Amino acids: CASSLARLAGVELFF.

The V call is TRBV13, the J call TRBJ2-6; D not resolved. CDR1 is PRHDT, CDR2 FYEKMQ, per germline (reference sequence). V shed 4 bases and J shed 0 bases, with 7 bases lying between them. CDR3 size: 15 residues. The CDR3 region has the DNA TGTGCCAGCAGCTGGGCCCTCTCTGGGGCCAACGTCCTGACTTTC. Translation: CASSWALSGANVLTF.

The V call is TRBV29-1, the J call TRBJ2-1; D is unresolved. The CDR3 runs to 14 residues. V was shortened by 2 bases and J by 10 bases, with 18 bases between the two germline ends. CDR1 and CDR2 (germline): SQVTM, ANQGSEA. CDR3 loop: CSVEWRLDIGEQFF. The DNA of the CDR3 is TGCAGCGTTGAATGGCGCCTAGATATAGGAGAGCAGTTCTTC.

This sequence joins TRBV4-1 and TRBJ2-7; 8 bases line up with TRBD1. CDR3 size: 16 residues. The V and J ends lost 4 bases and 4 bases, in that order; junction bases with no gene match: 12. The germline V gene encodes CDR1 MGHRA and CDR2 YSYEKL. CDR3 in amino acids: CASSLRPDRGLYEQYF. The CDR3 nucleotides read TGCGCCAGCAGCCTAAGACCCGACAGGGGCCTGTACGAGCAGTACTTC.

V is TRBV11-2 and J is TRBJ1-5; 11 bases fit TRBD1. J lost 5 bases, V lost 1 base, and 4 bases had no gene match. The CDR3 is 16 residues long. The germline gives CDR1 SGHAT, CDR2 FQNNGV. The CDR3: CASSLGPGQGDQPQHF. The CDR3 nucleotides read TGTGCCAGCAGCTTAGGCCCGGGACAGGGGGATCAGCCCCAGCATTTT.

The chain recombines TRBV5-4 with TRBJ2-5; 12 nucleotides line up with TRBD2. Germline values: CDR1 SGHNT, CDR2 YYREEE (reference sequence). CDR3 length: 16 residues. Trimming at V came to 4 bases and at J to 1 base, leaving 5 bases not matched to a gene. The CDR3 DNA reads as TGTGCCAGCAGCCCCCTAGCGGGGGGGCCCCAAGAGACCCAGTACTTC. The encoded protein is CASSPLAGGPQETQYF.

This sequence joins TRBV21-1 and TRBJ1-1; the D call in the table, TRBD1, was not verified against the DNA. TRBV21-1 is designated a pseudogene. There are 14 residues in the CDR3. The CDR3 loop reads CASSKGTGIPEAFF. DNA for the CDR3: TGTGCCAGCAGCAAGGGCACAGGGATCCCTGAAGCTTTCTTT.

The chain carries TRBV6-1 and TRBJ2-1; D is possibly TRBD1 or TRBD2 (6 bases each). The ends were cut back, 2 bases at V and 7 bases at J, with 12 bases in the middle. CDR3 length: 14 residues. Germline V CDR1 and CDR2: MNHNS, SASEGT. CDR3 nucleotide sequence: TGTGCCAGCAGTGAACCGGGGGCGGCAAATGAGCAGTTCTTC. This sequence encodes CASSEPGAANEQFF.

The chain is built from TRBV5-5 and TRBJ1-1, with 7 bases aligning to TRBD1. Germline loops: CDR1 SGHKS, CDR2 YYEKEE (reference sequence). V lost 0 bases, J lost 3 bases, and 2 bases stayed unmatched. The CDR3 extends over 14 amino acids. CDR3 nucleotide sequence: TGTGCCAGCAGCTTGGCCGACAGGGACACTGAAGCTTTCTTT. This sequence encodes CASSLADRDTEAFF.